The next 20 T cell receptor beta chains were all read from a single sample in a study of T cells in localized non-small cell lung cancer. TCRdb keeps only in-frame clones here, not all; method: immunoSEQ multiplex PCR. The data show 2,400 or so clones, approximately 20% seen once. The source was normal lung tissue next to the tumor, collected before any cancer treatment. Every receptor here comes from a male donor older than 55 with stage I squamous cell lung carcinoma.

This clone is labeled as medium-sized (0.01 to 0.1%). This rearrangement joins TRBV11-3 to TRBJ1-5; D is undetermined. Germline V gene lookup returns CDR1 SGHNT and CDR2 YENEEA. The length of the CDR3 is 14 residues. Trimming took 2 bases from V and 0 from J, leaving 5 bases between them. CDR3 DNA sequence: TGTGCCAGCAGCTTAAGTAATAGCAATCAGCCCCAGCATTTT. Translation: CASSLSNSNQPQHF.

This clone is medium-sized within its sample. The V and J genes are TRBV11-3 and TRBJ1-1, with 8 bases aligning to TRBD1. CDR1 and CDR2 (germline): SGHNT, YENEEA. CDR3 length equals 15 residues. V shed 1 base, J shed 0 bases, and the junction held 1 base outside the gene matches. Here the CDR3 DNA reads TGTGCCAGCAGCTTAGGACAGGGGATGAACACTGAAGCTTTCTTT. Its translation: CASSLGQGMNTEAFF.

This clone was detected only a few times. The chain uses TRBV15 and TRBJ2-7; 8 nucleotides align to TRBD2. The CDR3 totals 14 residues. CDR1 is LNHNV and CDR2 is YYDKDF in the germline V gene (reference sequence). The ends lost 3 bases at V and 3 bases at J; junction bases unmatched: 4. CDR3 in amino acids: CATSRGGTSYEQYF. Written as DNA, the CDR3 is TGTGCCACCAGCAGGGGTGGGACTAGCTACGAGCAGTACTTC.

The chain carries TRBV5-1 and TRBJ1-1; the D is unclear. The V end was cut by 0 bases, the J end by 2 bases, with 8 bases between. Germline V CDR1 and CDR2: SGHRS, YFSETQ. The CDR3 spans 14 residues. The CDR3 DNA reads TGCGCCAGCAGCTTGGGGACGGATAACACTGAAGCTTTCTTT. Protein sequence: CASSLGTDNTEAFF.

The chain is built from TRBV11-3 and TRBJ2-7; TRBD2 agrees at 15 bases. This CDR3 has 15 amino acids. With V trimmed by 4 bases and J by 5 bases, 3 bases remained unmatched. The germline V gene encodes CDR1 SGHNT and CDR2 YENEEA. DNA of the CDR3: TGTGCCAGCAGCTCGTGGACTAGCGGGAGGGACGAGCAGTACTTC. Its protein product is CASSSWTSGRDEQYF.

The chain carries TRBV7-6 and TRBJ2-3; tentative D call: TRBD1 (5 bases). CDR3 length: 14 amino acids. Trimming removed 1 base at V and 6 bases at J, with 11 bases between. Germline V gives CDR1 SGHVS, CDR2 FNYEAQ. CDR3 sequence (DNA): TGTGCCAGCAGCTTAGTGCAGGGATTTGATACGCAGTATTTT. Its translation: CASSLVQGFDTQYF.

The CDR3 DNA sequence: TGCGCCAGCAGCCGGATCCTATCCCCTAGCACAGATACGCAGTATTTT. Protein product: CASSRILSPSTDTQYF. This sequence joins TRBV1 and TRBJ2-3. TRBV1 is described as a pseudogene. The length of the CDR3 is 16 residues.

The V call is TRBV18, the J call TRBJ1-2; 9 bases fit TRBD1. V was pared by 6 bases and J by 1 base, with 9 bases of the junction left unmatched. Looked up from germline, CDR1 is KGHSH and CDR2 is LQKENI. The CDR3 loop spans 16 amino acids. CDR3 bases: TGTGCCAGCTCCCAAGGACAGGGGACTGTTAACTATGGCTACACCTTC. This codes for CASSQGQGTVNYGYTF.

The genes are TRBV19 and TRBJ2-7; D ambiguous. Germline loops: CDR1 LNHDA, CDR2 SQIVND (reference sequence). The CDR3 runs 13 residues. V lost 2 bases to trimming and J lost 4 bases, with 9 bases between them. CDR3 bases: TGTGCCAGTAGTATAAAGGGAAATTACGAGCAGTACTTC. Translated: CASSIKGNYEQYF.

CDR3 loop: CASSGLLDRGSEAFF. As DNA, the CDR3 is TGTGCCAGCAGTGGTCTTTTGGACAGGGGTTCTGAAGCTTTCTTT. This rearrangement joins TRBV2 to TRBJ1-1; 9 bases are shared with TRBD1. CDR1 is SNHLY and CDR2 is FYNNEI in the germline V gene. V lost 4 bases to trimming and J lost 6 bases; unmatched junction nucleotides: 9. The CDR3 sequence is 15 residues long.

The rearrangement uses TRBV18 and TRBJ2-7; TRBD2 might be the D (5 bases). Trimming took off 5 bases at V and 2 bases at J, with 16 bases between the two ends. Germline CDR1 reads KGHSH; CDR2 reads LQKENI. The CDR3 runs 15 residues. CDR3 coding DNA: TGTGCCAGCTCATTTTCTGGGGAGAGGACCTACGAGCAGTACTTC. Translating it yields CASSFSGERTYEQYF.

This clone was seen a single time. The CDR3 here is CASSPSLYGTGTSYEQYF. The CDR3 coding sequence is TGTGCCAGCTCACCATCTTTGTACGGGACAGGGACCTCCTACGAGCAGTACTTC. The chain is built from TRBV18 and TRBJ2-7, with 9 bases that match TRBD1. The CDR3 extends over 18 amino acids. The V and J ends lost 2 bases and 0 bases, in that order; junction bases with no gene match: 11. From germline, CDR1 is KGHSH and CDR2 LQKENI.

The gene calls are TRBV6-8 and TRBJ1-6; 7 nucleotides agree with TRBD1. The ends lost 2 bases at V and 14 bases at J; junction bases unmatched: 6. Germline loops: CDR1 MNHGY, CDR2 SAAAGT. CDR3 length: 13 amino acids. In nucleotides, the CDR3 is TGTGCCAGCAGTTACACGGGGACAGCGACCCTCCACTTT. It encodes CASSYTGTATLHF.

By frequency in the sample, this clone is medium-sized. The J gene is TRBJ2-7, the V gene TRBV11-3; the D is unclear. Germline V gene sequence: CDR1 SGHNT, CDR2 YENEEA. Deletions cut 5 bases from V and 5 bases from J, with 19 bases between. The CDR3 runs 15 residues. The CDR3 reads CASSPHLVPVDEQYF. CDR3 DNA sequence: TGTGCCAGCAGCCCCCATTTAGTCCCGGTGGACGAGCAGTACTTC.

V is TRBV14 and J is TRBJ2-7; D remains unclear. V was pared by 5 bases and J by 1 base, with 15 bases between. Germline CDR1 and CDR2: SGHDN and FVKESK. The CDR3 length is 15 residues. CDR3: CASSAAVGMSYEQYF. CDR3 coding DNA: TGTGCCAGCAGCGCCGCGGTTGGCATGTCCTACGAGCAGTACTTC.

This clone is classed as medium-sized (0.01 to 0.1%). The chain combines TRBV11-3 with TRBJ2-1; 8 nucleotides align to TRBD2. CDR1 is SGHNT and CDR2 is YENEEA in the germline V gene. This CDR3 has 16 residues. V lost 3 bases to trimming and J lost 4 bases; unmatched junction nucleotides: 8. The CDR3 loop reads CASSFQSGSRYNEQFF. The CDR3, as DNA: TGTGCCAGCAGCTTCCAGAGCGGGAGCAGGTACAATGAGCAGTTCTTC.

By share of the sample, this clone is medium-sized. The chain employs TRBV11-3 and TRBJ2-3; D ambiguous. Germline lookup yields CDR1 SGHNT and CDR2 YENEEA. The CDR3 totals 16 residues. The ends were cut back, 3 bases at V and 0 bases at J, with 13 bases in the middle. CDR3 sequence: CASSFGMGSSTDTQYF. The CDR3 DNA reads as TGTGCCAGCAGCTTCGGTATGGGGTCTAGCACAGATACGCAGTATTTT.

This chain connects TRBV9 to TRBJ2-7; 8 bases align to TRBD2. J was trimmed by 1 base and V by 0 bases; bases with no gene match: 0. CDR3 size: 14 residues. The germline V gene has CDR1 SGDLS and CDR2 YYNGEE. Here the CDR3 reads CASSVGGRSYEQYF. CDR3 nucleotides: TGTGCCAGCAGCGTAGGCGGGAGGTCCTACGAGCAGTACTTC.

This chain joins TRBV6-8 and TRBJ1-3; D is undetermined. V dropped 6 bases and J dropped 0 bases, with 6 bases sitting between them. Germline loops: CDR1 MNHGY, CDR2 SAAAGT. This CDR3 comprises 13 residues. CDR3 coding DNA: TGTGCCAGCAGAGAGCTCTCTGGAAACACCATATATTTT. Its protein product is CASRELSGNTIYF.

This chain links TRBV14 with TRBJ2-1, with a possible D match to TRBD1 (5 bases). The V end lost 1 base, the J end lost 12 bases, and 10 bases lay between the germline ends. The CDR3 is 12 residues long. Germline V gene data show CDR1 as SGHDN and CDR2 as FVKESK. The chain's CDR3 is CASSQATGRQFF. The DNA of the CDR3 is TGTGCCAGCAGCCAAGCAACAGGCCGGCAGTTCTTC.